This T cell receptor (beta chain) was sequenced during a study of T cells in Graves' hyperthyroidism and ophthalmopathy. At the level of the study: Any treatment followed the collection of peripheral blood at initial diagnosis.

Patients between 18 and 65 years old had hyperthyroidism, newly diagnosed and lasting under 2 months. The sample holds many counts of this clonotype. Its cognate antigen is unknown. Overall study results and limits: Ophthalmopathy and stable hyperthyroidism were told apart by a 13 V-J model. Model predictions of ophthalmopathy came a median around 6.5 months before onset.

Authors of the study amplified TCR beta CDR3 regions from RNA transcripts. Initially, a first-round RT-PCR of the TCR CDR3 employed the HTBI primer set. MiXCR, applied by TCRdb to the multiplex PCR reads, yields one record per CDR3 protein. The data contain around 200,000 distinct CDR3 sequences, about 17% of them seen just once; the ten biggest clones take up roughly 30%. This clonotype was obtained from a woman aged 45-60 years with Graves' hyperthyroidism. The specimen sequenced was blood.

For the CDR3, the DNA is TGTGCCAGCAGTGAAGCCCCAGAAGGGGATCGGAATTCACCCCTCCACTTT. Its translation: CASSEAPEGDRNSPLHF. V is TRBV2 and J is TRBJ1-6, with D perhaps TRBD1 (5 bases). The CDR3 is 17 amino acids. Germline V gene data show CDR1 as SNHLY and CDR2 as FYNNEI. Trimming removed 0 bases at V and 7 bases at J, with 16 bases between. Full variable domain (outside the CDR3, taken from reference TRBV2 and TRBJ1-6): EPEVTQTPSHQVTQMGQEVILRCVPISNHLYFYWYRQILGQKVEFLVSFYNNEISEKSEIFDDQFSVERPDGSNFTLKIRSTKLEDSAMYFCASSEAPEGDRNSPLHFGNGTRLTVT.